This T cell receptor beta chain is drawn from a study of cytomegalovirus exposure and HLA in healthy donors. Whole-study results and caveats: Prediction of most subjects' HLA-A and HLA-B alleles by TCR beta sequences was reportedly accurate. In a later analysis, DRB1 alleles had the most associated TCRs; HLA-C alleles the fewest. Whilst most TCR sequences proved rare, a subset of public TCRs occurred across many donors.

The PCR was carried out with 60 Vbeta primers and 13 Jbeta primers. Sequencing used immunoSEQ multiplex PCR; TCRdb keeps in-frame clones, though not all of them. The table includes approximately 200,000 clones, 75% to 80% detected once. Unrecorded immune exposures were likely, despite nominal health at sampling. The germline CDR1 and CDR2 sequences are MNHEY and SVGAGI. V shed 0 bases and J shed 8 bases, with 13 bases lying between them. The CDR3 is made up of 15 amino acids. About this clone itself: The antigen remains undetermined.

J is TRBJ1-4 and V is TRBV6-5; the D gene is possibly TRBD1 (6 bases). The sequenced material came from PBMCs. The TCR originated in a man younger than 35 in good health and CMV-seronegative. The CDR3 region is CASSYSQGWGEKLFF. The DNA of the CDR3 is TGTGCCAGCAGTTACTCACAGGGCTGGGGGGAAAAACTGTTTTTT.